This T cell receptor (beta chain) was identified in a study of T cell changes during pregnancy in multiple sclerosis. The repertoire was sequenced with immunoSEQ multiplex PCR; TCRdb's copy has only in-frame clones and lacks some. Of 60,000 to 75,000 clones listed, approximately 90% are singletons. Germline lookup yields CDR1 LGHNT and CDR2 FRNRAP. The CDR3 consists of 15 residues. J gave up 6 bases and V 2 bases, and 3 bases lay outside the gene matches. This sequence originates from a female donor with multiple sclerosis, enrolled in a pregnancy study. The input for sequencing was peripheral blood, taken after pregnancy. This sequence joins TRBV12-5 and TRBJ2-2; the match to TRBD2 covers 10 bases. CDR3 sequence (DNA): TGTGCTAGTGGTTTGCTAGCGGGAGTGGCCGGGGAGCTGTTTTTT. It codes for CASGLLAGVAGELFF.